The source of this T cell receptor (beta chain) is a study of shared clonotypes between healthy human individuals. CDR3 length: 17 amino acids. V was shortened by 4 bases and J by 2 bases, with 20 bases between the two germline ends. From germline, CDR1 is WNHNN and CDR2 SYGVQD (reference sequence). Clones were read by immunoSEQ multiplex PCR, and TCRdb kept only the in-frame ones, dropping some. The table lists 650,000 to 700,000 clones, 90% of them singletons, with about 34% in the top ten. General study findings and limits: Represented diversity, genetic and exposure-history alike, was limited by few donors. When compared with the clonotypes that were shared by all four sorted-subset donors, the non-shared clonotypes turned out to have lower generation probabilities.

Concerning this clone itself: What it binds is unknown.

The receptor was derived from a man aged 18 to 29 in good health. Some clones in this sample may be carry-over from other donors' samples. This rearrangement joins TRBV10-1 to TRBJ2-5, with D maybe TRBD2 (5 bases). Source material: memory CD8+ T cells from PBMCs. Subset: CD45RO+ cells pooled with CCR7-negative TemRA cells. The DNA of the CDR3 is TGCGCCAGCAGTGGACTCCCCGACGGGGTGGATCAAGAGACCCAGTACTTC. Its translation: CASSGLPDGVDQETQYF.